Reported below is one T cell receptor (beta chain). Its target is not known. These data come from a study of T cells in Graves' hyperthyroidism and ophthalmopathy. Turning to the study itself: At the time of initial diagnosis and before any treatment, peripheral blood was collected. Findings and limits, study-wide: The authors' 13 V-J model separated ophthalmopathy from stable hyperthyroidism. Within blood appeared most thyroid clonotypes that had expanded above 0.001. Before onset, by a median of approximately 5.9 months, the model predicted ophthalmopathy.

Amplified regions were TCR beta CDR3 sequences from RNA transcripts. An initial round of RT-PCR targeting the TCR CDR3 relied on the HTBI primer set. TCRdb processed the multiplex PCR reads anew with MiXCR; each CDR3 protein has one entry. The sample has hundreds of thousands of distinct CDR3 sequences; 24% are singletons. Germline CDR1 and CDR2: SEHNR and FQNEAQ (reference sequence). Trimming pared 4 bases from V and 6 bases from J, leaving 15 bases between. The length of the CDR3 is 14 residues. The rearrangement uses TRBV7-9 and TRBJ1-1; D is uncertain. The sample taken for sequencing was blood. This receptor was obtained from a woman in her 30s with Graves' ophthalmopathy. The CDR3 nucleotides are TGTGCCAGCAGCTCGCCGGAGGGTACATCTGAAGCTTTCTTT. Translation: CASSSPEGTSEAFF.